Listed below are T cell receptor beta chains from one sample, sequenced in a study of shared clonotypes between healthy human individuals. TCRdb's table, derived via immunoSEQ multiplex PCR, lists solely in-frame clones and lacks some. This sample yields more than 400,000 clones, of which around 96% are seen a single time; 0.05% to 0.07% belongs to the top ten. Sequencing was carried out using naive CD4+ T cells sorted from blood. These receptors all come from a woman in her 30s in good health. Each CDR3 is given with its conserved first and last residue. A D gene is named only where the DNA matches it firmly. The size of a clone is reported for some rows only, either as once, few or many, or as a class for expanded clones.

>TRBJ2-2|TRBV7-7|.|TRBD2
TGTGCCAGCAGCTTACGTCTAGCGGGAGTTTTGACGAACACCGGGGAGCTGTTTTTT
CASSLRLAGVLTNTGELFF
>TRBJ2-7|TRBV13|.|.
TGTGCCAGCAGCTTACGCAGGGCCTACGAGCAGTACTTC
CASSLRRAYEQYF
>TRBJ2-3|TRBV10-3|.|.
TGTGCCATCAGTGATGGGGCTAGTACAGATACGCAGTATTTT
CAISDGASTDTQYF
>TRBJ2-7|TRBV18|.|TRBD1
TGTGCCAGCTCACCTCAACCGACAGGGGTCCTCTACGAGCAGTACTTC
CASSPQPTGVLYEQYF
>TRBJ2-1|TRBV27|.|.
TGTGCCAGCAAGGCGGGACAACCCTACAATGAGCAGTTCTTC
CASKAGQPYNEQFF
>TRBJ2-2|TRBV11-2|.|.
TGTGCCAGCAGCTTATCCCCCGGGGAGCTGTTTTTT
CASSLSPGELFF
>TRBJ2-7|TRBV7-9|.|TRBD2
TGTGCCAGCAGCCGCGGGACTAGCGGGAGGAAGGACGAGCAGTACTTC
CASSRGTSGRKDEQYF
>TRBJ2-3|TRBV28|.|.
TGTGCCAGCAGTTTATGGACTGGCTCAGGGAGGGATACGCAGTATTTT
CASSLWTGSGRDTQYF
>TRBJ1-3|TRBV5-1|once|TRBD1
TGCGCCAGCAGCTTGGGAGGGACAGGCTACTCTGGAAACACCATATATTTT
CASSLGGTGYSGNTIYF
>TRBJ2-7|TRBV7-5|.|.
TGTGCCAGCAGCTTGGGGTGGACTAGCGGGATCTACGAGCAGTACTTC
CASSLGWTSGIYEQYF
>TRBJ2-7|TRBV18|.|TRBD1
TGTGCCAGCTCACCACGACAGGGGACCGAACAGTACTTC
CASSPRQGTEQYF
>TRBJ2-7|TRBV27|.|.
TGTGCCAGCAGTGCCCGCGGGACACTGACCCGGACTAGCTCCTACGAGCAGTACTTC
CASSARGTLTRTSSYEQYF
>TRBJ2-7|TRBV28|once|.
TGTGCCAGCAGGGGGCCCTACGAGCAGTACTTC
CASRGPYEQYF
>TRBJ2-1|TRBV7-6|.|.
TGTGCCAGCAGCTTATCCCCAGCTAACAATGAGCAGTTCTTC
CASSLSPANNEQFF
>TRBJ2-1|TRBV27|once|.
TGTGCCAGCAGTTTACGGTGGGCCGCGGCGAATGAGCAGTTCTTC
CASSLRWAAANEQFF
>TRBJ1-2|TRBV30|.|TRBD1
TGTGCCTGGAGCGGAGAGGGACAGTTCTATGGCTACACCTTC
CAWSGEGQFYGYTF
>TRBJ2-7|TRBV7-9|once|TRBD1
TGTGCCAGCAGCTTGGACAGGTCGATCTACGAGCAGTACTTC
CASSLDRSIYEQYF
>TRBJ2-7|TRBV27|.|.
TGTGCCAGCAGTTTATCACAGGGAGACTACGAGCAGTACTTC
CASSLSQGDYEQYF
>TRBJ2-1|TRBV5-1|.|.
TGCGCCAGCAGCTTGGAGGCTAGTCCCCATGAGCAGTTCTTC
CASSLEASPHEQFF
>TRBJ2-7|TRBV18|.|.
TGTGCCAGCTCACCGGGCCGTTCCTACGAGCAGTACTTC
CASSPGRSYEQYF
>TRBJ1-5|TRBV27|.|.
TGTGCCAGCAGTTTTAACAGGGAGGCCCCCGGGCCCCAGCATTTT
CASSFNREAPGPQHF
>TRBJ1-5|TRBV28|.|.
TGTGCCAGCCGGATTAGCAATCAGCCCCAGCATTTT
CASRISNQPQHF
>TRBJ2-3|TRBV7-2|.|.
TGTGCCAGCAGCTCACGCGGCCGCGGTGGTTCTAGCACAGATACGCAGTATTTT
CASSSRGRGGSSTDTQYF
>TRBJ2-7|TRBV29-1|.|.
TGCAGCGTTGTTAAGGGTGGCTCCTACGAGCAGTACTTC
CSVVKGGSYEQYF
>TRBJ2-7|TRBV28|.|.
TGTGCCAGCAGTTTAAGGGACTTCTCCTACGAGCAGTACTTC
CASSLRDFSYEQYF
>TRBJ1-1|TRBV28|.|TRBD1
TGTGCCAGTGGGTCGGGGACAGGGTTTATGGGTACTGAAGCTTTCTTT
CASGSGTGFMGTEAFF
>TRBJ2-5|TRBV4-1|.|TRBD2
TGCGCCAGCAGCCGACAACTAGCGGAGCAAGAGACCCAGTACTTC
CASSRQLAEQETQYF